The clone carrying this T cell receptor beta chain was counted ten times or more. Its antigen remains unknown. The sample comes from a study of T cells after yellow fever vaccination. Study as a whole: Libraries from low-cell-number fractions were prepared with the SMART-Seq v4 Ultra Low Input RNA kit.

TCRdb re-derived calls from the 5' RACE reads in MiXCR, one entry per CDR3 protein. The sample holds 160,000 or so distinct CDR3 sequences, approximately 6.8% seen once. This CDR3 spans 13 amino acids. V was shortened by 5 bases and J by 1 base, with 8 bases between the two germline ends. Germline V gives CDR1 MGHRA, CDR2 YSYEKL. General study points: Abundant contaminating clonotypes from the bulk population could appear in FACS-sorted repertoires.

This receptor was obtained from a man aged 18 to 29 who received the YFV17D yellow fever vaccine. This rearrangement joins TRBV4-1 to TRBJ1-1; no reliable D call. Here the sequenced sample was CD4+ T cells sorted from PBMCs, taken 5 to 6 days after the first yellow fever vaccination. CDR3 coding DNA: TGCGCCAGCAGCTACCTATGGAACACTGAAGCTTTCTTT. This codes for CASSYLWNTEAFF.